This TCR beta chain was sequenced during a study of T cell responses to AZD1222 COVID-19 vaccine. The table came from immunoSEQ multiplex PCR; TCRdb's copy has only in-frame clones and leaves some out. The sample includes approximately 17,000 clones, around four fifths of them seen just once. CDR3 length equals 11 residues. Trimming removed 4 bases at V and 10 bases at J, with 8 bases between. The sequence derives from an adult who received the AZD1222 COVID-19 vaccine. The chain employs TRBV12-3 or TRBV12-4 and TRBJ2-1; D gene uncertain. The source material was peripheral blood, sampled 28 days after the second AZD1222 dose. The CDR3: CASSSRVEQFF. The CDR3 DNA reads TGTGCCAGCAGTTCCCGGGTGGAGCAGTTCTTC.